The sequence of this T cell receptor (beta chain) was determined in a study of blood T cell repertoires in COVID-19. On the study more broadly: PBMCs, B-cell-depleted T cells, or T cells were the source of the cDNA or gDNA that made up the material.

This clone was observed once. Generated by immunoSEQ multiplex PCR, the TCRdb table keeps only in-frame clones and is missing some. The sample contains under 250,000 clones, 83% of which appear only once. Input material: peripheral blood. This clonotype originated in a human donor in a cohort sampled during active COVID-19.

CDR3 sequence: CTRDRNYEQYF. In nucleotides, the CDR3 is TGCACCAGGGACAGGAACTACGAGCAGTACTTC. The genes are TRBV20-1 and TRBJ2-7, with 8 bases fitting TRBD1. CDR3 size: 11 residues. Germline V CDR1 and CDR2: DFQATT, SNEGSKA (reference sequence).